These 10 T cell receptor beta chains were all obtained from the same sample, sequenced in a study of cytomegalovirus exposure and HLA in healthy donors. The study ran its PCR with 60 Vbeta and 13 Jbeta primers. Assay used: immunoSEQ multiplex PCR; TCRdb lists only in-frame clones, some missing. Its table records about 160,000 clones. Material for sequencing was PBMCs. All receptors derive from an older woman in good health and CMV-seronegative.

About this clone itself: Relative to the germline gene, one junction end is altered; a read error may explain this. The rearrangement links TRBV19 to TRBJ1-1; D uncertain. This CDR3 is built from 15 residues. CDR1 is LNHDA and CDR2 is SQIVND in the germline V gene (reference sequence). CDR3 sequence reads: CASRIPQTVNTEAFF. The CDR3 bases are TGTGCCAGTCGTATTCCACAAACAGTGAACACTGAAGCTTTCTTT.

The V gene is TRBV19, the J gene TRBJ1-5; weak D call: TRBD1 (6 bases). Trimming stripped 3 bases from V and 3 bases from J, with 9 bases between. CDR1 and CDR2 (germline): LNHDA, SQIVND (reference sequence). CDR3 size: 14 residues. As DNA, the CDR3 is TGTGCCAGTAGTATCGGACAGACCAATCAGCCCCAGCATTTT. Translating gives CASSIGQTNQPQHF.

The chain couples TRBV2 to TRBJ2-7; D not certain. Germline V gene sequence: CDR1 SNHLY, CDR2 FYNNEI. Trimming cost V 6 bases and J 0 bases, with 3 bases left between them. The length of the CDR3 is 11 residues. Written as DNA, the CDR3 is TGTGCCAGCAGGGCCTCCTACGAGCAGTACTTC. This gives the protein CASRASYEQYF.

The chain couples TRBV2 to TRBJ2-5, with D possibly TRBD1 on 5 matching bases. Per the germline V gene, CDR1 is SNHLY and CDR2 is FYNNEI. The V gene lost 1 base and the J gene lost 4 bases, with 13 bases spanning the gap. This CDR3 is built from 15 residues. Here the CDR3 reads CASSEDSAGIETQYF. CDR3 nucleotides: TGTGCCAGCAGTGAAGATTCAGCAGGGATAGAGACCCAGTACTTC.

This sequence joins TRBV10-2 and TRBJ2-7; 7 bases agree with TRBD2. J was trimmed by 6 bases and V by 8 bases; bases with no gene match: 10. The CDR3 contains 13 residues. Germline-derived CDR1 and CDR2 are WSHSY and SAAADI. CDR3: CASRGAGVGEQYF. In DNA form, the CDR3 reads TGCGCCAGCCGTGGGGCGGGAGTCGGCGAGCAGTACTTC.

J is TRBJ1-3 and V is TRBV9; no definite D call. The CDR3 loop spans 14 amino acids. V was pared by 0 bases and J by 7 bases, with 11 bases between. CDR1 and CDR2 (germline): SGDLS, YYNGEE. DNA for the CDR3: TGTGCCAGCAGCGTAGGGCCTACGGAGAACACCATATATTTT. It codes for CASSVGPTENTIYF.

The chain has TRBV5-4 and TRBJ1-3; D call uncertain. CDR1 is SGHNT, CDR2 YYREEE, per germline (reference sequence). Trimming removed 4 bases from V and 4 bases from J, with 12 bases in between. The CDR3 is 14 residues long. The CDR3 here is CASSAVGTGNTIYF. The CDR3 region has the DNA TGTGCCAGCAGCGCGGTTGGTACGGGAAACACCATATATTTT.

V gene TRBV6-1 combines with J gene TRBJ1-2; D unclear. The germline gives CDR1 MNHNS, CDR2 SASEGT. This CDR3 spans 13 amino acids. V was shortened by 2 bases and J by 8 bases, with 12 bases between the two germline ends. CDR3 nucleotide sequence: TGTGCCAGCAGTGAATTTGCGCGAGGCGGCTACACCTTC. It codes for CASSEFARGGYTF.

The chain joins TRBV10-3 to TRBJ2-7, with no clear D. Germline CDR1 ENHRY, CDR2 SYGVKD. The V end was cut by 2 bases, the J end by 0 bases, with 14 bases between. This CDR3 contains 16 residues. This CDR3 reads CAISEPEQASSYEQYF. The DNA of the CDR3 is TGTGCCATCAGTGAGCCGGAACAAGCTAGCTCCTACGAGCAGTACTTC.

The chain couples TRBV5-3 to TRBJ2-3, with 7 bases fitting TRBD1. TRBV5-3 is treated as an ORF (open reading frame) with a function not yet certain. With V trimmed by 4 bases and J by 0 bases, 5 bases remained unmatched. The CDR3 has 15 amino acids. CDR3 loop: CARSLGTASTDTQYF. Written as DNA, the CDR3 is TGTGCCAGAAGCCTGGGGACAGCTAGCACAGATACGCAGTATTTT.